This T cell receptor gamma chain emerged from a study of Vδ1+ human thymocytes. The study's findings and limits: Many TRG clonotypes were shared between donors; TRD repertoires were essentially private. Around a fifth of thymic delta-chain sequences were Vdelta2, with few Vdelta3, unlike blood Vdelta1+ controls. Thymic TRG and TRD repertoires appeared highly polyclonal.

This clone was observed a few times. The antigen remains unidentified. Germline V gene data show CDR1 as EGSNGY and CDR2 as YDSYNSKV. This CDR3 has 11 amino acids. The junction had 4 bases not matched to a gene; V was cut back by 0 bases and J by 11 bases. RNA was extracted from the cells and then reverse transcribed. Multiplex PCR used pooled V-gene forward primers and a constant-region reverse primer to amplify CDR3s. TCRdb redid clone calling on the multiplex PCR reads using CATT. This sample has tens of thousands of gamma-chain clones, with 20% to 25% found just once. The sorted cells were CD3+ Vdelta1+ Vdelta2- thymocytes from alphabeta-depleted thymus. Sorted Vdelta1+ thymocytes were about 97% to 99.6% pure.

This TCR came from a girl younger than two who had congenital heart surgery. Sequencing was performed on Vdelta1+ gamma-delta thymocytes from the thymus. The subset: FACS-sorted CD3+ TCRalphabeta- TCRVdelta1+ TCRVdelta2- thymocytes. The rearrangement joins TRGV2 to TRGJ1 or TRGJ2. DNA for the CDR3: TGTGCCACCTGGGACGGGATACAGAAACTCTTT. Its translation is CATWDGIQKLF.